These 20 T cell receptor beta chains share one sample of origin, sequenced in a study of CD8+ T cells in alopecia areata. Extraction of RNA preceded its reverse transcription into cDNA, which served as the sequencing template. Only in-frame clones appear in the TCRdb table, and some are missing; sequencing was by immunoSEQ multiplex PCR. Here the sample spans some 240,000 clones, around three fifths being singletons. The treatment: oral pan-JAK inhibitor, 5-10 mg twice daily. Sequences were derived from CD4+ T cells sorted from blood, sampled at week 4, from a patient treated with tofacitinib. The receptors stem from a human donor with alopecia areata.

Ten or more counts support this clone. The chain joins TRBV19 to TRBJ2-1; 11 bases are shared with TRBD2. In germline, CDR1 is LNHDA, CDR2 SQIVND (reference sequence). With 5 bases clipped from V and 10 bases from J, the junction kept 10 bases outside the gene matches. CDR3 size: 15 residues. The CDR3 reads CASSQTSGVVREQFF. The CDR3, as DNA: TGTGCCAGTAGTCAGACTAGCGGGGTAGTGCGGGAGCAGTTCTTC.

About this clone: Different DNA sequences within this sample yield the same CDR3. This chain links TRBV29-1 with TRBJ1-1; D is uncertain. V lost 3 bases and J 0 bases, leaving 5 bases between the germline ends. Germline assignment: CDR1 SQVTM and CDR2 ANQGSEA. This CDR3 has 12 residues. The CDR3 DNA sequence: TGCAGCGTTGATGCGGTGAACACTGAAGCTTTCTTT. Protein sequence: CSVDAVNTEAFF.

CDR3 coding DNA: TGTGCCTGGAGTCTTACTAGTCTTGGCTACACCTTC. Its protein product is CAWSLTSLGYTF. The chain combines TRBV30 with TRBJ1-2; D remains unclear. V was shortened by 2 bases and J by 7 bases, with 11 bases between the two germline ends. CDR3 length equals 12 residues. Germline assignment: CDR1 GTSNPN and CDR2 SVGIG (reference sequence).

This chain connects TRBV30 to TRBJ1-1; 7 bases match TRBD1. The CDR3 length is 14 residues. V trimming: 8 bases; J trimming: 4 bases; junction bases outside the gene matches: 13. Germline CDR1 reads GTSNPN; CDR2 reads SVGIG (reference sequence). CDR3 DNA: TGTGCCCGCCGACCGACAGGGTTCGGCACTGAAGCTTTCTTT. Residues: CARRPTGFGTEAFF.

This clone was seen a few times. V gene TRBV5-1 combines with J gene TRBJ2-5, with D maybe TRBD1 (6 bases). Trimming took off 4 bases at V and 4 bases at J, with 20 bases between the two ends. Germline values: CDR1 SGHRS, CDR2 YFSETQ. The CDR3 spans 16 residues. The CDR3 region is CASSLQGRQVGETQYF. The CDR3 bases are TGCGCCAGCAGCCTACAGGGACGACAGGTCGGAGAGACCCAGTACTTC. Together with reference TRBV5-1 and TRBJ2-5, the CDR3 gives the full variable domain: KAGVTQTPRYLIKTRGQQVTLSCSPISGHRSVSWYQQTPGQGLQFLFEYFSETQRNKGNFPGRFSGRQFSNSRSEMNVSTLELGDSALYLCASSLQGRQVGETQYFGPGTRLLVL.

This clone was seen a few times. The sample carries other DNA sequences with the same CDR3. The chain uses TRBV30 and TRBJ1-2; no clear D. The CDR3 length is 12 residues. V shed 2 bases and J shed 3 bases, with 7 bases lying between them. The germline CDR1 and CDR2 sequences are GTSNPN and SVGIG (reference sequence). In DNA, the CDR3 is TGTGCCTGGAGTATCTCAGACTATGGCTACACCTTC. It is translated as CAWSISDYGYTF.

The CDR3 protein is CASSWTPGQGASEQYF. The DNA for the CDR3 is TGCGCCAGCAGCTGGACCCCGGGACAGGGGGCGTCCGAGCAGTACTTC. The gene calls are TRBV5-1 and TRBJ2-7, with 12 bases fitting TRBD1. Trimming took 3 bases from V and 6 from J; bases not matched to a gene: 10. Germline V CDR1 and CDR2: SGHRS, YFSETQ. The CDR3 extends over 16 amino acids.

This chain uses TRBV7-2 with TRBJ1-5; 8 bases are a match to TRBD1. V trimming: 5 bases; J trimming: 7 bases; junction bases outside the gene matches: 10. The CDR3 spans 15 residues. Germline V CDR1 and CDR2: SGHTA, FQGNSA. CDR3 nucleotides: TGTGCCAGCAGCCTACGCGGGACAGGACGGCAGCCCCAGCATTTT. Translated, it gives CASSLRGTGRQPQHF.

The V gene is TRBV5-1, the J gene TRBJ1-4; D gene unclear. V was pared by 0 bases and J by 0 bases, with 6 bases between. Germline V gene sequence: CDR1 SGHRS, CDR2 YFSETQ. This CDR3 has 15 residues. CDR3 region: CASSLDTTTNEKLFF. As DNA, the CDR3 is TGCGCCAGCAGCTTGGACACCACAACTAATGAAAAACTGTTTTTT.

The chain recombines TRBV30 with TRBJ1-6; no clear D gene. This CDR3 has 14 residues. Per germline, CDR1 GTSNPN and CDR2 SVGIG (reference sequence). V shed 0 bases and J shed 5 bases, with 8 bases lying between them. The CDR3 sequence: CAWSVNGDNSPLHF. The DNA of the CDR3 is TGTGCCTGGAGTGTAAACGGGGATAATTCACCCCTCCACTTT. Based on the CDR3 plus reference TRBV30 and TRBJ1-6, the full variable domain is SQTIHQWPATLVQPVGSPLSLECTVEGTSNPNLYWYRQAAGRGLQLLFYSVGIGQISSEVPQNLSASRPQDRQFILSSKKLLLSDSGFYLCAWSVNGDNSPLHFGNGTRLTVT.

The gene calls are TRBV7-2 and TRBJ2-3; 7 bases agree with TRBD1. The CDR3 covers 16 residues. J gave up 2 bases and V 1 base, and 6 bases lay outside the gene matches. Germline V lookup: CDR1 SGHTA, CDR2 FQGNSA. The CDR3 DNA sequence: TGTGCCAGCAGCTTAGGGCCGACAGGGCTCACAGATACGCAGTATTTT. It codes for CASSLGPTGLTDTQYF.

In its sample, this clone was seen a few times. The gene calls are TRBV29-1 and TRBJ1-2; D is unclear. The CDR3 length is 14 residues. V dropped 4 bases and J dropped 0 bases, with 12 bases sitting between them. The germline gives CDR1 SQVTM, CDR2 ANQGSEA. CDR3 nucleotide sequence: TGCAGCGTTGGTTCAAGACTCACTAACTATGGCTACACCTTC. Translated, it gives CSVGSRLTNYGYTF.

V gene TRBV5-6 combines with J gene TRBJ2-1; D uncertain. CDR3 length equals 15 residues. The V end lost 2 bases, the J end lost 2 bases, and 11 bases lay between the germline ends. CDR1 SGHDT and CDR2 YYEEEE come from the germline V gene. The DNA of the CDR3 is TGTGCCAGCAGCTTTCGAGGAATCGCCTACAATGAGCAGTTCTTC. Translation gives CASSFRGIAYNEQFF.

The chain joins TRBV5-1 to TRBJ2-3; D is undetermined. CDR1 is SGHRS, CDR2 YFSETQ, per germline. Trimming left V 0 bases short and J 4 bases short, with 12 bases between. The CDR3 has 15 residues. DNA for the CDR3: TGCGCCAGCAGCTTGGATCCGTTCCGTGCAGATACGCAGTATTTT. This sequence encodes CASSLDPFRADTQYF.

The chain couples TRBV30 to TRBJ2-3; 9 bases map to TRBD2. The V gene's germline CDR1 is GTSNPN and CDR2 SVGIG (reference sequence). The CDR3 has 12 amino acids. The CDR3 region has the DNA TGTTCCCTAGCGGGGAGCACAGATACGCAGTATTTT. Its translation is CSLAGSTDTQYF.

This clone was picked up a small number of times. DNA for the CDR3: TGCAGCGTTGAAGGGTCTCAGCCCCAGCATTTT. This codes for CSVEGSQPQHF. V is TRBV29-1 and J is TRBJ1-5; D is uncertain. The V gene lost 1 base and the J gene lost 6 bases, with 4 bases spanning the gap. CDR3 length: 11 amino acids. Germline-derived CDR1 and CDR2 are SQVTM and ANQGSEA.

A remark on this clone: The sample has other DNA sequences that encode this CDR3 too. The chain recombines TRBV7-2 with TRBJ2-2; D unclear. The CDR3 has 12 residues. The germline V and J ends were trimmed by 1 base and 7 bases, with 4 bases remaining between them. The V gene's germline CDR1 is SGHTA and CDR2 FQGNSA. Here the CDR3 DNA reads TGTGCCAGCAGCTTAGAAGTCGGGGAGCTGTTTTTT. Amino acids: CASSLEVGELFF.

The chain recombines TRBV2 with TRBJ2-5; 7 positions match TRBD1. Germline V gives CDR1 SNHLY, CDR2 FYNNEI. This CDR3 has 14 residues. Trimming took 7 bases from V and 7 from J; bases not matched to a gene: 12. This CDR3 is CASIFGTAAGTQYF. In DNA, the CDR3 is TGTGCCAGCATTTTCGGGACAGCCGCAGGGACCCAGTACTTC.

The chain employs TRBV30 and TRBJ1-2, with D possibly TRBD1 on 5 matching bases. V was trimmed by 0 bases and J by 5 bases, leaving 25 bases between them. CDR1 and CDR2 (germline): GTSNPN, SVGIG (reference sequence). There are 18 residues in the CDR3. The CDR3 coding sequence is TGTGCCTGGAGTGTATTCAAGGCAGGGCCAAGAACTGGTTATGGCTACACCTTC. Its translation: CAWSVFKAGPRTGYGYTF.

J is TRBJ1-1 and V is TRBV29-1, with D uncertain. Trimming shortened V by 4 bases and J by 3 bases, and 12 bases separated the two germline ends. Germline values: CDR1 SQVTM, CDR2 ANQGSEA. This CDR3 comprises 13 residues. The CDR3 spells CSVAGPIDTEAFF. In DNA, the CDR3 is TGCAGCGTTGCCGGCCCCATCGACACTGAAGCTTTCTTT.